This entry lists 27 T cell receptor beta chains sequenced from one sample in a study of blood T cells in healthy people across ages (dated by TCRdb to about 2015). Libraries were constructed by 5' RACE. Sequencer: Illumina HiSeq 2500. A second roughly 7 to 12 cycle PCR used a sample-barcoded 5' primer and a J-beta primer mix. TCRdb handled the public reads itself, with Q25 trimming in fastp and clone calling in MiXCR, and kept productive beta chains. Rows are combined by CDR3 protein, so each entry shows the most common genes and DNA. The sample table holds approximately 1.5 million distinct CDR3 sequences, of which 30% to 35% were seen once. The top ten hold 10% to 12% of the sample. The sequenced sample consisted of blood. The receptors originated from a woman aged 25 to 39 in good health.

This clonotype was recorded a few times. The CDR3 nucleotides read TGCGCCAGCAGCCAAGTTATTAGAGCTTACTATGGCTACACCTTC. It specifies CASSQVIRAYYGYTF. The chain uses TRBV4-1 and TRBJ1-2; D not certain. Germline loops: CDR1 MGHRA, CDR2 YSYEKL. V lost 1 base, J lost 3 bases, and 12 bases lay in between. The CDR3 runs to 15 residues.

This chain uses TRBV20-1 with TRBJ2-7; a weak D match, TRBD1 (5 bases). The J call may be in error: the DNA end matches TRBJ2-5 better. This CDR3 comprises 13 residues. Germline V gene lookup returns CDR1 DFQATT and CDR2 SNEGSKA (reference sequence). CDR3 DNA: TGCAGTGCTAGTTTACCTGGACATAGGACCCAGTACTTC. This translates into CSASLPGHRTQYF.

This chain links TRBV29-1 with TRBJ2-2; D remains unclear. The CDR3 runs 12 residues. The germline CDR1 and CDR2 sequences are SQVTM and ANQGSEA. The V and J ends lost 6 bases and 2 bases respectively, with 7 bases between them. The CDR3 sequence is CSVRTNTGELFF. The CDR3 nucleotides are TGCAGCGTCAGGACCAACACCGGGGAGCTGTTTTTT.

V usage is TRBV7-9 and J usage is TRBJ2-1; TRBD2 might be the D (6 bases). V was cut by 7 bases and J by 7 bases, with 26 bases left in between. This CDR3 contains 17 residues. CDR1 and CDR2 from the germline V gene are SEHNR and FQNEAQ (reference sequence). The CDR3 sequence: CASTPTGAGTYGNEQFF. CDR3 in DNA: TGTGCCAGCACCCCAACCGGTGCGGGAACATACGGGAATGAGCAGTTCTTC.

This chain uses TRBV5-1 with TRBJ2-7, with D possibly matching TRBD2 (6 bases). This CDR3 spans 16 amino acids. Germline V CDR1 and CDR2: SGHRS, YFSETQ. V lost 0 bases to trimming and J lost 0 bases, with 13 bases between them. The CDR3 nucleotides are TGCGCCAGCAGCTTGGTTCCTAGCGTTCGCTCCTACGAGCAGTACTTC. It translates to CASSLVPSVRSYEQYF.

A remark on this clonotype: An end of the junction differs from the germline gene, which may be a read error. The rearrangement links TRBV3-1 to TRBJ1-1, with D hard to call. Germline CDR1 and CDR2: LGHDT and YNNKEL (reference sequence). This CDR3 has 16 amino acids. The CDR3 region is CARSQDLQPLNTEAFF. The CDR3 bases are TGTGCCCGCAGCCAAGATCTTCAACCCTTGAACACTGAAGCTTTCTTT.

This clonotype has more than one count but fewer than ten. The gene calls are TRBV7-6 and TRBJ2-1; 11 nucleotides line up with TRBD1. The germline V gene has CDR1 SGHVS and CDR2 FNYEAQ. V shed 5 bases, J shed 1 base, and the junction held 10 bases outside the gene matches. The CDR3 contains 18 residues. DNA for the CDR3: TGTGCCAGCAGCGTCGGGACAGGGGGATTAGGATCCTACAATGAGCAGTTCTTC. It specifies CASSVGTGGLGSYNEQFF.

This clonotype was picked up many times. This sequence joins TRBV20-1 and TRBJ2-7; 7 bases fit TRBD1. J was trimmed by 7 bases and V by 3 bases; bases with no gene match: 15. From germline, CDR1 is DFQATT and CDR2 SNEGSKA (reference sequence). The CDR3 loop spans 15 amino acids. The CDR3 DNA sequence: TGCAGTGCTAGTGAGCGAATCGGACAGGTGGATGAGCAGTACTTC. Translating it yields CSASERIGQVDEQYF.

There are a few counts of this clonotype. The chain joins TRBV4-1 to TRBJ2-7, with D perhaps matching TRBD1 (6 bases). V lost 3 bases to trimming and J lost 1 base, with 16 bases between them. The germline gives CDR1 MGHRA, CDR2 YSYEKL. This CDR3 is 16 amino acids long. The CDR3 reads CASSQTPGQPSYEQYF. Here the CDR3 DNA reads TGCGCCAGCAGCCAGACCCCCGGACAGCCGTCCTACGAGCAGTACTTC.

V is TRBV10-3 and J is TRBJ2-1; D is unclear. This CDR3 has 12 amino acids. Germline V gene data show CDR1 as ENHRY and CDR2 as SYGVKD. Trimming shortened V by 10 bases and J by 5 bases, and 12 bases separated the two germline ends. The CDR3 reads CAKSSDDNEQFF. CDR3 DNA sequence: TGTGCCAAATCCTCGGACGACAATGAGCAGTTCTTC.

This clonotype was seen a few times. The J gene is TRBJ2-3, the V gene TRBV5-1; D perhaps matches TRBD2 (5 bases). Germline CDR1 and CDR2: SGHRS and YFSETQ. CDR3 length equals 15 residues. The germline V and J ends were trimmed by 4 bases and 0 bases, with 12 bases remaining between them. CDR3 nucleotides: TGCGCCAGCAGCCCGGACTTGAGGAGCACAGATACGCAGTATTTT. Its translation is CASSPDLRSTDTQYF. Using reference TRBV5-1 and TRBJ2-3 for the parts outside the CDR3, the full variable domain is KAGVTQTPRYLIKTRGQQVTLSCSPISGHRSVSWYQQTPGQGLQFLFEYFSETQRNKGNFPGRFSGRQFSNSRSEMNVSTLELGDSALYLCASSPDLRSTDTQYFGPGTRLTVL.

This clonotype was counted only a few times. This chain connects TRBV24-1 to TRBJ2-1, with a tentative D call TRBD1 (6 bases). The V and J ends lost 3 bases and 3 bases respectively, with 11 bases between them. The CDR3 extends over 15 amino acids. Germline CDR1 and CDR2: KGHDR and SFDVKD. CDR3 amino acids: CATSDPTGIYNEQFF. The CDR3 region has the DNA TGTGCCACCAGTGATCCTACAGGGATCTACAATGAGCAGTTCTTC.

This clonotype was counted between two and nine times. The chain combines TRBV12-3 or TRBV12-4 with TRBJ2-3; D assignment may be TRBD1 or TRBD2 (6 bases each). The CDR3 has 16 amino acids. V shed 6 bases and J shed 3 bases, with 19 bases lying between them. DNA for the CDR3: TGTGCCAGCAGCCCGATTATAAGGGGGGCAACAGATACGCAGTATTTT. Translation gives CASSPIIRGATDTQYF.

This clonotype was counted a few times. V and J are TRBV14 and TRBJ2-1; possible D gene TRBD2, 5 bases. Germline CDR1 is SGHDN and CDR2 is FVKESK. The CDR3 totals 18 residues. V was pared by 0 bases and J by 4 bases, with 19 bases between. The CDR3 region is CASSQERWERPWYNEQFF. The CDR3 nucleotides read TGTGCCAGCAGCCAAGAACGTTGGGAGAGACCGTGGTACAATGAGCAGTTCTTC.

This clonotype was detected once. V is TRBV11-2 and J is TRBJ2-2, with no clear D. Germline lookup yields CDR1 SGHAT and CDR2 FQNNGV. The CDR3 extends over 14 amino acids. V lost 9 bases to trimming and J lost 0 bases, with 11 bases between them. The CDR3 loop is CASAALANTGELFF. Here the CDR3 DNA reads TGTGCCAGTGCGGCCCTCGCGAACACCGGGGAGCTGTTTTTT.

This chain joins TRBV9 and TRBJ2-7; tentatively, D is TRBD2 (6 bases). Germline V gene sequence: CDR1 SGDLS, CDR2 YYNGEE. V dropped 4 bases and J dropped 7 bases, with 24 bases sitting between them. The CDR3 consists of 16 residues. The DNA for the CDR3 is TGTGCCAGCAGCCCCAGGCTTGGCGGGATTTTTGGGGAGCAGTACTTC. Translated, it gives CASSPRLGGIFGEQYF. The whole variable domain, filled in from reference TRBV9 and TRBJ2-7, reads DSGVTQTPKHLITATGQRVTLRCSPRSGDLSVYWYQQSLDQGLQFLIQYYNGEERAKGNILERFSAQQFPDLHSELNLSSLELGDSALYFCASSPRLGGIFGEQYFGPGTRLTVT.

The chain employs TRBV7-2 and TRBJ2-5, with unresolved D. The germline gives CDR1 SGHTA, CDR2 FQGNSA. The CDR3 sequence is 15 residues long. The V and J ends lost 0 bases and 5 bases respectively, with 13 bases between them. The CDR3 DNA reads as TGTGCCAGCAGCTTAGCTCCCTGGGTAGGGGAGACCCAGTACTTC. It codes for CASSLAPWVGETQYF.

This clonotype has a count of ten or more. The genes are TRBV29-1 and TRBJ1-4; TRBD1 aligns across 9 bases. This CDR3 has 13 amino acids. Germline V gene lookup returns CDR1 SQVTM and CDR2 ANQGSEA. With V trimmed by 6 bases and J by 8 bases, 7 bases remained unmatched. The CDR3 region is CSVVRDRDEKLFF. The CDR3, as DNA: TGCAGCGTCGTCCGGGACAGGGACGAAAAACTGTTTTTT. The variable domain in full, with the rest retrieved from reference TRBV29-1 and TRBJ1-4, is SAVISQKPSRDICQRGTSLTIQCQVDSQVTMMFWYRQQPGQSLTLIATANQGSEATYESGFVIDKFPISRPNLTFSTLTVSNMSPEDSSIYLCSVVRDRDEKLFFGSGTQLSVL.

The rearrangement links TRBV18 to TRBJ2-5, with TRBD2 matching 8 bases. The J call may be faulty, since TRBJ2-7 better matches the DNA end. This CDR3 contains 15 residues. From germline, CDR1 is KGHSH and CDR2 LQKENI. The CDR3 nucleotides read TGTGCCAGCTCACCCACCGGGACTAGGTCTAACGAGCAGTACTTC. This translates into CASSPTGTRSNEQYF.

For this clonotype: One end of the junction is discordant with germline, which a read error may explain. CDR3 sequence: CATQRGPNERLFF. The CDR3 nucleotides read TGTGCCACGCAGAGGGGGCCTAATGAAAGACTGTTTTTT. The V gene is TRBV6-1, the J gene TRBJ1-4; 7 bases line up with TRBD1. The V gene's germline CDR1 is MNHNS and CDR2 SASEGT. The CDR3 extends over 13 amino acids.

The CDR3 DNA follows: TGTGCCAGCAGTTTCCGGGGACAGGGAGGGTATGGCTACACCTTC. Amino acids: CASSFRGQGGYGYTF. This chain connects TRBV27 to TRBJ1-2; the match to TRBD1 covers 9 bases. This CDR3 spans 15 amino acids. Losses at the gene ends were 3 bases for V and 5 bases for J; bases not matched to a gene: 7. Germline CDR1 reads MNHEY; CDR2 reads SMNVEV (reference sequence).

The rearrangement joins TRBV25-1 to TRBJ2-3, with 10 nucleotides matching TRBD2. The V segment lost 3 bases and the J segment 1 base; nucleotides outside the gene matches: 4. Germline values: CDR1 MGHDK, CDR2 SYGVNS. This CDR3 contains 16 residues. The CDR3 bases are TGTGCCAGCAGTGAGACCCTAGCGGGGGGCACAGATACGCAGTATTTT. This sequence encodes CASSETLAGGTDTQYF.

The chain has TRBV27 and TRBJ2-3; D is unclear. Germline CDR1 is MNHEY and CDR2 is SMNVEV (reference sequence). Trimming removed 5 bases at V and 2 bases at J, with 8 bases between. The CDR3 is made up of 13 amino acids. In DNA, the CDR3 is TGTGCCAGCAGTCGTAAGGTCACAGATACGCAGTATTTT. It codes for CASSRKVTDTQYF.

V is TRBV2 and J is TRBJ1-2; D may be TRBD1 (5 bases). CDR3 size: 15 residues. V gave up 7 bases and J gave up 3 bases, with 18 bases separating them. Per the germline V gene, CDR1 is SNHLY and CDR2 is FYNNEI. Here the CDR3 reads CASIPRGILHYGYTF. Written as DNA, the CDR3 is TGTGCCAGCATCCCCCGGGGGATCCTCCACTATGGCTACACCTTC.

In regard to this clonotype: A junction boundary mismatches the germline segment, possibly from a read error. This chain connects TRBV29-1 to TRBJ2-4; D perhaps matches TRBD2 (7 bases). This CDR3 is 16 amino acids long. Germline V lookup: CDR1 SQVTM, CDR2 ANQGSEA. CDR3 region: CRVEDRGAIAKNIQYF. As DNA, the CDR3 is TGCCGCGTTGAAGATCGGGGGGCGATTGCCAAAAACATTCAGTACTTC.

Of note for this clonotype: A much larger clone sits a single nucleotide away, making a read error possible. The V gene is TRBV7-9, the J gene TRBJ1-5, with no clear D. The CDR3 runs 13 residues. Germline assignment: CDR1 SEHNR and CDR2 FQNEAQ (reference sequence). Here the CDR3 DNA reads TGTGCCACCGACGGACGGTCAGATCAGCTCCAGCATTTT. Protein product: CATDGRSDQLQHF.

This clonotype was picked up a small number of times. The chain joins TRBV7-6 to TRBJ2-7; 12 nucleotides agree with TRBD2. V lost 4 bases and J lost 0; bases outside the gene matches: 4. In germline, CDR1 is SGHVS, CDR2 FNYEAQ. This CDR3 has 16 amino acids. This CDR3 reads CASSSGLAGFSYEQYF. In DNA form, the CDR3 reads TGTGCCAGCAGCTCGGGACTAGCGGGCTTCTCCTACGAGCAGTACTTC.